This is a list of T cell receptor beta chains from one sample in a study of T cell changes during pregnancy in multiple sclerosis. Sequencing was performed with immunoSEQ multiplex PCR; in TCRdb, only in-frame clones are kept and a portion is missing. Of tens of thousands of clones listed, 96% are singletons. Sequenced here: CD8+ T cells from peripheral blood mononuclear cells, sampled after pregnancy. The receptors stem from a female donor with multiple sclerosis, enrolled in a pregnancy study. CDR3s include the opening cysteine and the closing phenylalanine or tryptophan. A D gene is named only where the DNA matches it firmly. Clone size is shown for a subset of rows, as once, few, many or a class of expanded clone.

j_call: TRBJ2-5
v_call: TRBV6-1
d_call: TRBD2
clone_size: -
cdr3_nt: TGTGCCAGCAGTGAGCCGGGACTAGCGGGAGCGGAGACCCAGTACTTC
cdr3_aa: CASSEPGLAGAETQYF

j_call: TRBJ2-1
v_call: TRBV27
d_call: TRBD2
clone_size: -
cdr3_nt: TGTGCCAGCAGTTTATCAGGGACTAGTGGCGATGAGCAGTTCTTC
cdr3_aa: CASSLSGTSGDEQFF

j_call: TRBJ2-7
v_call: TRBV4-1
d_call: -
clone_size: -
cdr3_nt: TGCGCCAGCAGCCTCAGGGTCGCGGACTATGTACAGTACTTC
cdr3_aa: CASSLRVADYVQYF

j_call: TRBJ2-7
v_call: TRBV27
d_call: TRBD2
clone_size: -
cdr3_nt: TGTGCCAGCAGCCCCGAACTAGCGGGATCCTACGAGCAGTACTTC
cdr3_aa: CASSPELAGSYEQYF

j_call: TRBJ2-5
v_call: TRBV25-1
d_call: -
clone_size: -
cdr3_nt: TGTGCCAGCAGTGGAGGGGAGACCCAGTACTTC
cdr3_aa: CASSGGETQYF

j_call: TRBJ1-4
v_call: TRBV28
d_call: -
clone_size: -
cdr3_nt: TGTGCCAGCAGTTTCCGAGGGTTTGGGGAAAAACTGTTTTTT
cdr3_aa: CASSFRGFGEKLFF

j_call: TRBJ1-2
v_call: TRBV28
d_call: TRBD1
clone_size: -
cdr3_nt: TGTGCCAGCAGTTTTTCCATGACAGGGGCCAACACCTTC
cdr3_aa: CASSFSMTGANTF

j_call: TRBJ2-6
v_call: TRBV6-1
d_call: -
clone_size: -
cdr3_nt: TGTGCCAGCAGTGGACGGGGGTCTGGGGCCAACGTCCTGACTTTC
cdr3_aa: CASSGRGSGANVLTF

j_call: TRBJ1-2
v_call: TRBV11-2
d_call: -
clone_size: -
cdr3_nt: TGTGCCAGCAGCTTAGATCCATCAGGACTCACATATGGCTACACCTTC
cdr3_aa: CASSLDPSGLTYGYTF

j_call: TRBJ1-1
v_call: TRBV4-2
d_call: -
clone_size: -
cdr3_nt: TGTGCCAGCAGCCAAGAAGCACAGATGATATCGAACACTGAAGCTTTCTTT
cdr3_aa: CASSQEAQMISNTEAFF

j_call: TRBJ2-1
v_call: TRBV21-1
d_call: -
clone_size: -
cdr3_nt: TGTGCCAGCAGCAAAGACGGCGGGAGCTCCTACAATGAGCAGTTCTTC
cdr3_aa: CASSKDGGSSYNEQFF

j_call: TRBJ2-1
v_call: TRBV5-6
d_call: TRBD2
clone_size: -
cdr3_nt: TGTGCCAGCAGTTTTTCCCTAGCGGGAGTTTACAATGAGCAGTTCTTC
cdr3_aa: CASSFSLAGVYNEQFF

j_call: TRBJ2-1
v_call: TRBV15
d_call: TRBD1
clone_size: once
cdr3_nt: TGTGCCACCAGCAAAGGACAGGGGTTTGAGCAGTTCTTC
cdr3_aa: CATSKGQGFEQFF

j_call: TRBJ2-7
v_call: TRBV7-6
d_call: TRBD2
clone_size: -
cdr3_nt: TGTGCCAGCAGCCCTCTGACTAGCAAGAACGAGCAGTACTTC
cdr3_aa: CASSPLTSKNEQYF

j_call: TRBJ2-1
v_call: TRBV28
d_call: -
clone_size: once
cdr3_nt: TGTGCCAGCAGTACCCCAGGGGAACAGTTCTTC
cdr3_aa: CASSTPGEQFF

j_call: TRBJ1-4
v_call: TRBV7-9
d_call: -
clone_size: -
cdr3_nt: TGTGCCAGCAGCCCCCAGACAGGAACTAATGAAAAACTGTTTTTT
cdr3_aa: CASSPQTGTNEKLFF

j_call: TRBJ2-1
v_call: TRBV7-9
d_call: TRBD2
clone_size: once
cdr3_nt: TGTGCCAACGGATCTAGCGGACACAATGAGCAGTTCTTC
cdr3_aa: CANGSSGHNEQFF